This T cell receptor beta chain comes out of a study of shared clonotypes between healthy human individuals. Regarding the study as a whole: With few donors, the genetic and exposure-history diversity represented was limited.

Trimming took off 2 bases at V and 0 bases at J, with 10 bases between the two ends. The V gene's germline CDR1 is GTSNPN and CDR2 SVGIG (reference sequence). The CDR3 is made up of 14 amino acids. Measured with immunoSEQ multiplex PCR; TCRdb has only the in-frame clones, and not every one. Of 650,000 to 750,000 clones in the sample, less than 80% were seen once. About this clone itself: Its target is not known.

The sequenced material came from memory CD4+ T cells sorted from blood. Subset noted: CD45RA-negative fraction. The clonotype was recovered from a woman aged 25 to 39 in good health. V is TRBV30 and J is TRBJ1-1, with D possibly TRBD1 on 5 matching bases. The CDR3 DNA reads as TGTGCCTGGAGTCACCTGGGGCTGAACACTGAAGCTTTCTTT. It yields the protein CAWSHLGLNTEAFF. Full variable domain (outside the CDR3, taken from reference TRBV30 and TRBJ1-1): SQTIHQWPATLVQPVGSPLSLECTVEGTSNPNLYWYRQAAGRGLQLLFYSVGIGQISSEVPQNLSASRPQDRQFILSSKKLLLSDSGFYLCAWSHLGLNTEAFFGQGTRLTVV.